Included here is one T cell receptor (beta chain) sequence, with context. These data come from a study of blood T cell repertoires in COVID-19. The overall study: COVID-19 samples collected from the United States, Italy and Spain covered acute and convalescent phases. T cells, B-cell-depleted T cells, or PBMCs supplied cDNA or gDNA.

J gave up 5 bases and V 2 bases, and 6 bases lay outside the gene matches. Germline CDR1 LGHDT, CDR2 YNNKEL (reference sequence). The CDR3 sequence is 16 residues long. Under the authors' procedure: Estimation of nucleated cell counts was performed using reference gene primer amplification. Sequencing was performed with immunoSEQ multiplex PCR; in TCRdb, only in-frame clones are kept and a portion is missing. For V, J and clone size, that table is used; D and trimming come from the DNA. The repertoire holds 130,000 to 150,000 clones, almost 90% seen once, with approximately 2.4% in the top ten. This TCR came from a human donor in a cohort sampled during active COVID-19. V is TRBV3-1 (or the pseudogene TRBV3-2) and J is TRBJ2-5; 12 nucleotides line up with TRBD2. Sequences were obtained from peripheral blood. CDR3 sequence (DNA): TGTGCCAGCAGCCAACTAGCGGGGGGGCGGAGGGAGACCCAGTACTTC. Translated: CASSQLAGGRRETQYF.